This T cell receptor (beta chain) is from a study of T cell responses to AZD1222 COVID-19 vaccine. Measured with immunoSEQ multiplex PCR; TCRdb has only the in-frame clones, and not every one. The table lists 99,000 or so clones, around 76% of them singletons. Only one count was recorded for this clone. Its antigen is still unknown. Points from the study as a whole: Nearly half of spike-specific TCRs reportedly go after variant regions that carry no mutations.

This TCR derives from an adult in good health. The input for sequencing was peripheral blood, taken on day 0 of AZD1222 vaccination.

CDR3 coding DNA: TGTGCCACCAGCAGAGATTCACCTCAGGACAGAAGCTCTGGAAACACCATATATTTT. Amino acids: CATSRDSPQDRSSGNTIYF. The chain has TRBV15 and TRBJ1-3; tentatively, D is TRBD1 (6 bases). The CDR3 has 19 amino acids. CDR1 is LNHNV and CDR2 is YYDKDF in the germline V gene (reference sequence). Between the trimmed V and J ends, which lost 0 bases and 0 bases, there was a span of 18 bases.